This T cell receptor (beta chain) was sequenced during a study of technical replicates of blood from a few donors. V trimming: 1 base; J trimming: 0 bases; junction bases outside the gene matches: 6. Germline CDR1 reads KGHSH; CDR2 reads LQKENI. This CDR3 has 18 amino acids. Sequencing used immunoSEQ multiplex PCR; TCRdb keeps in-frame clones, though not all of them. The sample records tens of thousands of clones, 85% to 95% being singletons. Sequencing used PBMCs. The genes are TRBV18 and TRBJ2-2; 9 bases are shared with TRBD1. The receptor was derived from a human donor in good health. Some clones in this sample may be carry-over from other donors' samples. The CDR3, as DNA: TGTGCCAGCTCACCACGGGCGACAGGGGGTTCGAACACCGGGGAGCTGTTTTTT. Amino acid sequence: CASSPRATGGSNTGELFF.